A single sample gave rise to the 26 T cell receptor beta chains below, sequenced in a study of CD8 T cells in Susac syndrome. Random hexamers primed reverse transcription of 0.5 to 1 ug RNA. Using its own MiXCR run on the immunoSEQ multiplex PCR reads, TCRdb lists one record per CDR3 protein. The sample carries approximately 190,000 distinct CDR3 sequences, 91% recorded once. The sample was CD4+ T cells from PBMCs. These TCRs come from a human donor with Susac syndrome.

The chain links TRBV9 to TRBJ1-5, with D possibly matching TRBD1 (6 bases). Trimming took off 4 bases at V and 3 bases at J, with 14 bases between the two ends. Looked up from germline, CDR1 is SGDLS and CDR2 is YYNGEE. CDR3 size: 15 residues. The CDR3 DNA reads as TGTGCCAGCAGCACCTCGACAGGCTCCAATCAGCCCCAGCATTTT. Amino acids: CASSTSTGSNQPQHF.

This clonotype has only one observation. The chain recombines TRBV20-1 with TRBJ1-3; no clear D gene. The CDR3 runs 15 residues. From germline, CDR1 is DFQATT and CDR2 SNEGSKA (reference sequence). V was shortened by 1 base and J by 3 bases, with 13 bases between the two germline ends. In nucleotides, the CDR3 is TGCAGTGCTAGAGGATTAGGTGTCGATGGAAACACCATATATTTT. This translates into CSARGLGVDGNTIYF.

V gene TRBV28 combines with J gene TRBJ2-7; 12 bases are shared with TRBD1. This CDR3 is built from 16 residues. The germline gives CDR1 MDHEN, CDR2 SYDVKM. V dropped 1 base and J dropped 3; count of bases not matched to a gene: 4. CDR3 DNA: TGTGCCAGCAGTTTATCAGGGACAGGGGGCGGCTACGAGCAGTACTTC. This translates into CASSLSGTGGGYEQYF. The variable domain in full, with the rest retrieved from reference TRBV28 and TRBJ2-7, is DVKVTQSSRYLVKRTGEKVFLECVQDMDHENMFWYRQDPGLGLRLIYFSYDVKMKEKGDIPEGYSVSREKKERFSLILESASTNQTSMYLCASSLSGTGGGYEQYFGPGTRLTVT.

The chain carries TRBV6-5 and TRBJ1-5; tentatively, D is TRBD1 (5 bases). Germline V gene data show CDR1 as MNHEY and CDR2 as SVGAGI. The V and J ends lost 6 bases and 0 bases respectively, with 12 bases between them. The CDR3 runs to 15 residues. CDR3 sequence (DNA): TGTGCCAGCAGACTCGACAGTAATAGCAATCAGCCCCAGCATTTT. This encodes CASRLDSNSNQPQHF.

J is TRBJ2-5 and V is TRBV20-1; weak D call: TRBD1 (5 bases). The CDR3 has 14 amino acids. V lost 2 bases to trimming and J lost 2 bases, with 12 bases between them. Germline V gives CDR1 DFQATT, CDR2 SNEGSKA (reference sequence). CDR3 sequence (DNA): TGCAGTGCTAGAAGTATCAGGGATCAAGAGACCCAGTACTTC. Amino acids: CSARSIRDQETQYF.

The table lists this clonotype with a count of one. CDR3 sequence (DNA): TGTGCCAGCACTTTTTTATCCAACGAGCAGTACTTC. Encoded protein: CASTFLSNEQYF. The genes are TRBV2 and TRBJ2-7; D is undetermined. V lost 7 bases and J lost 5, with 12 bases in between. The CDR3 consists of 12 residues. Germline CDR1 and CDR2: SNHLY and FYNNEI.

The rearrangement uses TRBV9 and TRBJ2-2; TRBD2 aligns across 9 bases. CDR3 length: 16 amino acids. The trim removed 1 base at V and 0 bases at J, leaving 1 base unmatched. Germline CDR1 is SGDLS and CDR2 is YYNGEE. The DNA for the CDR3 is TGTGCCAGCAGCGTAAGACTAGCGGCGAACACCGGGGAGCTGTTTTTT. Protein sequence: CASSVRLAANTGELFF.

The V gene is TRBV20-1, the J gene TRBJ2-7; possibly TRBD1 for D (5 bases). Trimming shortened V by 0 bases and J by 2 bases, and 14 bases separated the two germline ends. This CDR3 has 15 residues. Looked up from germline, CDR1 is DFQATT and CDR2 is SNEGSKA (reference sequence). The chain's CDR3 is CSARDNVRGTYEQYF. CDR3 in DNA: TGCAGTGCTAGAGATAACGTTAGGGGAACCTACGAGCAGTACTTC.

The V gene is TRBV20-1, the J gene TRBJ1-2; tentative D call: TRBD1 (5 bases). The V end was cut by 3 bases, the J end by 4 bases, with 9 bases between. The length of the CDR3 is 12 residues. Germline CDR1 and CDR2: DFQATT and SNEGSKA (reference sequence). The CDR3 reads CSASGTFYGYTF. The CDR3 nucleotides read TGCAGTGCTAGTGGGACTTTCTATGGCTACACCTTC.

The chain employs TRBV5-1 and TRBJ1-5; possible D gene TRBD1, 5 bases. Trimming cost V 4 bases and J 3 bases, with 11 bases left between them. CDR1 and CDR2 (germline): SGHRS, YFSETQ. The CDR3 loop spans 14 amino acids. The CDR3 spells CASSADSPNQPQHF. CDR3 nucleotides: TGCGCCAGCAGCGCAGACAGCCCCAATCAGCCCCAGCATTTT.

This chain joins TRBV2 and TRBJ1-4; possibly TRBD1 for D (6 bases). Per germline, CDR1 SNHLY and CDR2 FYNNEI. The CDR3 consists of 15 residues. V was pared by 4 bases and J by 3 bases, with 12 bases between. The chain's CDR3 is CASSGTGISNEKLFF. The CDR3 bases are TGTGCCAGCAGTGGTACAGGGATATCTAATGAAAAACTGTTTTTT.

The V call is TRBV4-2, the J call TRBJ2-3, with TRBD1 as a possible D gene (6 bases). The CDR3 covers 17 residues. Per germline, CDR1 LGHNA and CDR2 YNFKEQ. Trimming pared 3 bases from V and 1 base from J, leaving 17 bases between. This CDR3 reads CASSQADRGGRTDTQYF. CDR3 sequence (DNA): TGTGCCAGCAGCCAGGCAGATAGAGGGGGACGCACAGATACGCAGTATTTT.

The chain carries TRBV3-1 and TRBJ1-2; 9 bases map to TRBD1. The junction had 4 bases not matched to a gene; V was cut back by 2 bases and J by 6 bases. Germline V gene lookup returns CDR1 LGHDT and CDR2 YNNKEL (reference sequence). This CDR3 comprises 14 residues. CDR3 protein: CASSQWDRDNGYTF. In DNA, the CDR3 is TGTGCCAGCAGCCAATGGGACAGGGACAATGGCTACACCTTC.

V gene TRBV20-1 combines with J gene TRBJ1-1, with D possibly being TRBD1 (5 bases). Germline V lookup: CDR1 DFQATT, CDR2 SNEGSKA (reference sequence). CDR3 length: 14 amino acids. With 3 bases removed from V and 6 bases from J, the gap between germline ends came to 17 bases. CDR3 coding DNA: TGCAGTGCTAGGAAGAAGGGGAACGCGCCTGAAGCTTTCTTT. This translates into CSARKKGNAPEAFF.

V and J are TRBV12-3 or TRBV12-4 and TRBJ1-6, with 9 positions matching TRBD1. V was pared by 7 bases and J by 10 bases, with 8 bases of the junction left unmatched. The CDR3 totals 14 residues. The CDR3 here is CASTYDRGLSPLHF. The CDR3, as DNA: TGTGCCAGCACTTATGACAGGGGGTTATCACCCCTCCACTTT.

This chain links TRBV12-3 or TRBV12-4 with TRBJ2-7; TRBD2 agrees at 10 bases. The CDR3 consists of 13 residues. Unmatched junction bases numbered 4, after V lost 6 bases and J lost 5 bases. CDR3 residues: CASRLAGVNEQYF. The CDR3 nucleotides read TGTGCCAGCAGGCTAGCGGGAGTGAACGAGCAGTACTTC.

The rearrangement links TRBV6-5 to TRBJ1-2, with TRBD1 matching over 8 bases. The junction had 11 bases not matched to a gene; V was cut back by 0 bases and J by 5 bases. The V gene's germline CDR1 is MNHEY and CDR2 SVGAGI. CDR3 length equals 17 residues. The chain's CDR3 is CASSYSTTRTGIYGYTF. The CDR3 DNA is TGTGCCAGCAGTTACTCAACAACGCGGACAGGGATTTATGGCTACACCTTC.

The count of this clonotype is one. This sequence joins TRBV12-3 or TRBV12-4 and TRBJ2-1; D may be TRBD2 (6 bases). The CDR3 extends over 16 amino acids. V shed 4 bases and J shed 0 bases, with 13 bases lying between them. CDR3 bases: TGTGCCAGCAGTTCTTTCGCGGGGTCCTCCTACAATGAGCAGTTCTTC. The encoded protein is CASSSFAGSSYNEQFF.

The gene calls are TRBV6-1 and TRBJ1-3; 8 positions agree with TRBD1. Germline CDR1 MNHNS, CDR2 SASEGT. The CDR3 sequence is 15 residues long. The V gene end was trimmed by 6 bases and the J gene end by 7 bases; junction bases not matched to a gene: 11. For the CDR3, the DNA is TGTGCCAGCAGAAATCCTACTGACAGGGGCAACACCATATATTTT. This gives the protein CASRNPTDRGNTIYF.

This sequence joins TRBV7-3 and TRBJ2-1; a weak D match, TRBD2 (7 bases). Germline lookup yields CDR1 SGHTA and CDR2 FQGTGA. The CDR3 consists of 15 residues. Trimming shortened V by 8 bases and J by 7 bases, and 21 bases separated the two germline ends. The CDR3 DNA is TGTGCCAGCTCCTGGGGGGGCCCGGGATTGAATGAGCAGTTCTTC. It codes for CASSWGGPGLNEQFF.

The genes are TRBV19 and TRBJ1-5; 7 positions match TRBD1. The germline CDR1 and CDR2 sequences are LNHDA and SQIVND (reference sequence). CDR3 length: 12 residues. V lost 9 bases to trimming and J lost 7 bases; unmatched junction nucleotides: 6. Here the CDR3 DNA reads TGTGCCAGCACAGGGGTAGGCCAGCCCCAGCATTTT. Amino acid sequence: CASTGVGQPQHF.

The chain links TRBV28 to TRBJ2-1; D is uncertain. The CDR3 totals 14 residues. Trimming pared 1 base from V and 6 bases from J, leaving 10 bases between. The germline V gene has CDR1 MDHEN and CDR2 SYDVKM. CDR3 residues: CASSLSARRNEQFF. CDR3 in DNA: TGTGCCAGCAGTTTATCCGCGCGGCGCAATGAGCAGTTCTTC. The variable domain in full, with the rest retrieved from reference TRBV28 and TRBJ2-1, is DVKVTQSSRYLVKRTGEKVFLECVQDMDHENMFWYRQDPGLGLRLIYFSYDVKMKEKGDIPEGYSVSREKKERFSLILESASTNQTSMYLCASSLSARRNEQFFGPGTRLTVL.

The chain carries TRBV6-1 and TRBJ2-4; no reliable D call. CDR3 length: 16 amino acids. V gave up 0 bases and J gave up 0 bases, with 9 bases separating them. CDR1 is MNHNS, CDR2 SASEGT, per germline. In DNA form, the CDR3 reads TGTGCCAGCAGTGAAGCGGGTCGATTAGCCAAAAACATTCAGTACTTC. Amino acid sequence: CASSEAGRLAKNIQYF.

The V and J genes are TRBV19 and TRBJ1-1; D is uncertain. Per germline, CDR1 LNHDA and CDR2 SQIVND (reference sequence). CDR3 length equals 13 residues. V was clipped by 6 bases and J by 1 base, with 9 bases between them. CDR3 in amino acids: CASRGSRNTEAFF. In nucleotides, the CDR3 is TGTGCCAGTAGGGGCAGTCGGAACACTGAAGCTTTCTTT.

V usage is TRBV10-3 and J usage is TRBJ1-2; no clear D gene. Trimming took 8 bases from V and 2 from J, leaving 9 bases between them. There are 12 residues in the CDR3. The germline V gene encodes CDR1 ENHRY and CDR2 SYGVKD. The CDR3 sequence: CAIGSENYGYTF. CDR3 DNA: TGTGCCATCGGATCGGAGAACTATGGCTACACCTTC.

The chain joins TRBV4-2 to TRBJ1-2; 9 nucleotides match TRBD1. Germline V gene data show CDR1 as LGHNA and CDR2 as YNFKEQ. This CDR3 has 17 residues. The V segment lost 0 bases and the J segment 4 bases; nucleotides outside the gene matches: 9. The CDR3 DNA reads TGTGCCAGCAGCCAAGATGGGGCGTGGGACAGGGTCTATGGCTACACCTTC. Translation: CASSQDGAWDRVYGYTF.